The text below deals with one T cell receptor beta chain. This clone's antigen is unknown. No per-base quality is available; no much larger clone lies one base away. This sample was included in a study of somatic mutations in T cells in chronic GVHD (dated by TCRdb to 2020 to 2022). Genomic DNA was isolated and then used for the TCRbeta deep sequencing. The immunoSEQ assay, provided as a commercial service, was used for both TCRbeta CDR3 sequencing and the initial data processing. The study's own analysis went as follows. Reads were demultiplexed, adapter and primer sequences were trimmed, similar clones were merged through frequency-ratio clustering, and V, D, J genes were annotated using IMGT. TCRdb obtained this table from immuneACCESS and retained in-frame rearrangements with V and J assigned. These tables miss some clones; where compared with another copy, unresolved V genes account for less than half of the shortfall, and the remainder is unexplained. The DNA gave D and trimming, while V, J and clone size come from that table. Present in this sample are about 14,000 clones, 78% of which were seen just once. 32% of the sample comes from the top ten.

Reading from cysteine to phenylalanine, the CDR3 counts 13 amino acids. The DNA shown is the 39-base CDR3, in frame from base 1. Via the germline V gene, CDR1 is MNHEY and CDR2 SVGAGI. The junction carries 15 bases between V and J, which are trimmed by 8 bases and 7 bases respectively. For sorting, staining was performed with anti-CD3, anti-CD4, anti-CD8 and a Vbeta20 antibody from the IOTest Beta Mark kit on a FACSAria III, and a purity above 97% was achieved. Mononuclear cells were isolated by Ficoll-Paque PLUS density gradient centrifugation from peripheral blood that had been collected in sodium heparin tubes. Before TCRbeta deep sequencing, the CD4+ Vbeta20+, CD4+ Vbeta20-, and CD8+ T cell fractions were FACS-sorted.

The specimen was Vbeta20-negative CD4+ T cells from blood. The cell subset or site label for this specimen denotes: CD4+ T cells sorted as TCR Vbeta20 negative by flow cytometry. The source is a male patient between 50 and 60 years old with chronic graft-versus-host disease. It is possible that, after a transplant, some T cells come from the graft donor. The chain was built from TRBV6-5 and TRBJ2-1; TRBD2 is a possible D gene, resting on 7 matching bases. The CDR3 here reads CASGGGRSNEQFF. The DNA sequence is as follows: TGTGCCAGCGGGGGGGGCCGTTCGAATGAGCAGTTCTTC.